A single sample is the source of the 25 T cell receptor beta chains below, sequenced in a study of CD8 T cells in Susac syndrome. Random hexamers were used to reverse transcribe 0.5 to 1 ug of RNA. One entry per CDR3 protein, called by TCRdb with MiXCR from the immunoSEQ multiplex PCR reads. The sample records about 200,000 distinct CDR3 sequences, roughly 90% being singletons. The sequenced sample was CD4+ T cells from PBMCs. These receptors were taken from a human donor with Susac syndrome.

The rearrangement joins TRBV27 to TRBJ2-4; TRBD1 matches 7 bases. CDR3 size: 14 residues. The germline CDR1 and CDR2 sequences are MNHEY and SMNVEV (reference sequence). The junction had 10 bases not matched to a gene; V was cut back by 6 bases and J by 8 bases. The CDR3 is CASRIQGQGDIQYF. CDR3 DNA: TGTGCCAGCAGGATACAGGGGCAGGGGGACATTCAGTACTTC.

CDR3 protein: CAWSVPSFYGYTF. CDR3 DNA sequence: TGTGCCTGGAGTGTACCGAGTTTCTATGGCTACACCTTC. J is TRBJ1-2 and V is TRBV30; no clear D gene. CDR3 length: 13 amino acids. Trimming stripped 0 bases from V and 4 bases from J, with 9 bases between. Germline CDR1 GTSNPN, CDR2 SVGIG (reference sequence).

The chain is built from TRBV29-1 and TRBJ1-1; D may be TRBD1 (6 bases). Germline CDR1 is SQVTM and CDR2 is ANQGSEA. The CDR3 has 11 residues. V was pared by 6 bases and J by 11 bases, with 16 bases between. As DNA, the CDR3 is TGCAGCGTGGAGGGGGGCAATGGGGCTTTCTTT. It encodes CSVEGGNGAFF.

The rearrangement uses TRBV28 and TRBJ1-2; the D is unclear. The CDR3 length is 11 residues. CDR1 is MDHEN and CDR2 is SYDVKM in the germline V gene. Here the CDR3 DNA reads TGTAAAGCGGGTGCGGCCTATGGCTACACCTTC. This gives the protein CKAGAAYGYTF.

The V and J genes are TRBV25-1 and TRBJ2-2; D remains unclear. Per the germline V gene, CDR1 is MGHDK and CDR2 is SYGVNS. The V and J ends lost 4 bases and 2 bases respectively, with 8 bases between them. The CDR3 is 14 residues long. The CDR3 is CASSGSYNTGELFF. In DNA form, the CDR3 reads TGTGCCAGCAGTGGGAGCTATAACACCGGGGAGCTGTTTTTT.

The chain has TRBV6-2 or TRBV6-3 and TRBJ2-2; no clear D gene. V was cut by 2 bases and J by 4 bases, with 8 bases left in between. This CDR3 has 14 residues. Germline V gene lookup returns CDR1 MNHEY and CDR2 SVGEGT. The CDR3 nucleotides are TGTGCCAGCAGTTACGAACGGATCACCGGGGAGCTGTTTTTT. This codes for CASSYERITGELFF.

This chain joins TRBV5-4 and TRBJ2-5, with D uncertain. CDR3 size: 12 residues. Deletions cut 2 bases from V and 1 base from J, with 3 bases between. Germline assignment: CDR1 SGHNT and CDR2 YYREEE (reference sequence). Here the CDR3 reads CASSFAQETQYF. The CDR3, as DNA: TGTGCCAGCAGCTTTGCCCAAGAGACCCAGTACTTC.

This chain connects TRBV20-1 to TRBJ1-2, with TRBD1 identical over 9 bases. Germline trimming cut 4 bases from V and 7 bases from J; bases unmatched to any gene: 13. The CDR3 is 15 amino acids. Germline-derived CDR1 and CDR2 are DFQATT and SNEGSKA (reference sequence). The CDR3 coding sequence is TGCAGTGCTAAGCCGGGGACAGGGAATGGTTTTGGCTACACCTTC. Protein: CSAKPGTGNGFGYTF.

The chain couples TRBV7-9 to TRBJ2-1; tentatively, D is TRBD2 (5 bases). This CDR3 region has 14 residues. The ends were cut back, 5 bases at V and 12 bases at J, with 20 bases in the middle. The germline V gene has CDR1 SEHNR and CDR2 FQNEAQ (reference sequence). CDR3 in DNA: TGTGCCAGCAGCCCCCGGGAAGCTATGATAGGGCAGTTCTTC. This translates into CASSPREAMIGQFF.

V and J are TRBV9 and TRBJ1-5, with no clear D. The germline gives CDR1 SGDLS, CDR2 YYNGEE. V dropped 4 bases and J dropped 1 base, with 12 bases sitting between them. The CDR3 totals 15 residues. Here the CDR3 DNA reads TGTGCCAGCAGCCCTGACCCGGGAAGCAATCAGCCCCAGCATTTT. It codes for CASSPDPGSNQPQHF.

This chain links TRBV2 with TRBJ1-5; the match to TRBD1 covers 10 bases. The CDR3 spans 15 residues. In germline, CDR1 is SNHLY, CDR2 FYNNEI. The V gene end was trimmed by 7 bases and the J gene end by 3 bases; junction bases not matched to a gene: 6. The CDR3: CASTKGTGANQPQHF. DNA of the CDR3: TGTGCCAGCACCAAAGGGACAGGGGCCAATCAGCCCCAGCATTTT.

J is TRBJ1-1 and V is TRBV30; TRBD1 aligns across 9 bases. Germline trimming cut 3 bases from V and 5 bases from J; bases unmatched to any gene: 4. CDR1 and CDR2 (germline): GTSNPN, SVGIG (reference sequence). There are 13 residues in the CDR3. The CDR3 nucleotides read TGTGCCTGGAGAGGACAGGGGATGACTGAAGCTTTCTTT. It codes for CAWRGQGMTEAFF.

The chain carries TRBV7-9 and TRBJ1-2, with D possibly matching TRBD1 (5 bases). Germline CDR1 is SEHNR and CDR2 is FQNEAQ (reference sequence). The CDR3 runs to 14 residues. V was pared by 3 bases and J by 3 bases, with 11 bases between. CDR3 nucleotide sequence: TGTGCCAGCAGCTTCACGTCAGGGTACTATGGCTACACCTTC. Protein sequence: CASSFTSGYYGYTF.

V is TRBV29-1 and J is TRBJ2-5, with 11 bases matching TRBD2. Trimming cost V 6 bases and J 4 bases; bases outside gene matches: 4. The CDR3 runs to 13 residues. In germline, CDR1 is SQVTM, CDR2 ANQGSEA. The CDR3 DNA follows: TGCAGCGTGGGACTAGCGGTGTCAGAGACCCAGTACTTC. Protein: CSVGLAVSETQYF. Based on the CDR3 plus reference TRBV29-1 and TRBJ2-5, the full variable domain is SAVISQKPSRDICQRGTSLTIQCQVDSQVTMMFWYRQQPGQSLTLIATANQGSEATYESGFVIDKFPISRPNLTFSTLTVSNMSPEDSSIYLCSVGLAVSETQYFGPGTRLLVL.

This clonotype is a singleton in its sample. The chain combines TRBV5-8 with TRBJ2-1, with 9 bases matching TRBD2. In germline, CDR1 is SGHTS, CDR2 YDEGEE. The CDR3 length is 15 residues. The junction had 0 bases not matched to a gene; V was cut back by 0 bases and J by 2 bases. The CDR3 DNA sequence: TGTGCCAGCAGCTTGGAGCGGGGGGCCTACAATGAGCAGTTCTTC. It specifies CASSLERGAYNEQFF.

The chain couples TRBV7-2 to TRBJ1-1; D not certain. CDR3 length equals 16 residues. Germline CDR1 reads SGHTA; CDR2 reads FQGNSA. Between the trimmed V and J ends, which lost 1 base and 10 bases, there was a span of 22 bases. The CDR3 sequence is CASSLEWNSFRSGAFF. For the CDR3, the DNA is TGTGCCAGCAGCTTAGAATGGAACAGTTTCCGCTCCGGAGCTTTCTTT.

The genes are TRBV20-1 and TRBJ2-5; D is possibly TRBD2 (5 bases). The germline V gene has CDR1 DFQATT and CDR2 SNEGSKA (reference sequence). The CDR3 is 11 residues long. Here the CDR3 reads CIVRGQETQYF. The CDR3 DNA reads as TGCATCGTACGGGGTCAAGAGACCCAGTACTTC.

The chain couples TRBV7-2 to TRBJ1-5; TRBD1 is a possible D gene (6 bases). Germline V gene data show CDR1 as SGHTA and CDR2 as FQGNSA. The CDR3 length is 15 residues. V dropped 5 bases and J dropped 4 bases, with 15 bases sitting between them. The CDR3 sequence is CASSLYGTQNQPQHF. DNA of the CDR3: TGTGCCAGCAGCCTCTACGGGACACAGAATCAGCCCCAGCATTTT. Complete variable domain (other parts from reference TRBV7-2 and TRBJ1-5): GAGVSQSPSNKVTEKGKDVELRCDPISGHTALYWYRQSLGQGLEFLIYFQGNSAPDKSGLPSDRFSAERTGGSVSTLTIQRTQQEDSAVYLCASSLYGTQNQPQHFGDGTRLSIL.

The chain has TRBV2 and TRBJ1-2; 7 bases line up with TRBD1. CDR1 and CDR2 from the germline V gene are SNHLY and FYNNEI. With 6 bases clipped from V and 4 bases from J, the junction kept 20 bases outside the gene matches. This CDR3 has 18 amino acids. The CDR3 DNA sequence: TGTGCCAGCAGCGTCCTATCCCGGGACAGCCAGACTTCCTATGGCTACACCTTC. This encodes CASSVLSRDSQTSYGYTF.

This rearrangement joins TRBV27 to TRBJ2-2, with D perhaps TRBD1 (5 bases). Trimming stripped 4 bases from V and 1 base from J, with 7 bases between. CDR1 MNHEY and CDR2 SMNVEV come from the germline V gene (reference sequence). This CDR3 region has 14 residues. CDR3 in amino acids: CASSSGQNTGELFF. For the CDR3, the DNA is TGTGCCAGCAGTTCAGGACAGAACACCGGGGAGCTGTTTTTT.

The chain employs TRBV5-1 and TRBJ2-5, with 9 bases fitting TRBD2. With 0 bases clipped from V and 4 bases from J, the junction kept 7 bases outside the gene matches. The germline V gene encodes CDR1 SGHRS and CDR2 YFSETQ. The CDR3 sequence is 16 residues long. CDR3 DNA: TGCGCCAGCAGCTTGGTGATAGCGGGGGAGGTAGAGACCCAGTACTTC. Translating gives CASSLVIAGEVETQYF.

Only one count was recorded for this clonotype. The chain uses TRBV30 and TRBJ2-7; 8 bases fit TRBD1. Germline CDR1 reads GTSNPN; CDR2 reads SVGIG (reference sequence). V shed 0 bases, J shed 4 bases, and the junction held 5 bases outside the gene matches. This CDR3 is 14 amino acids long. CDR3 bases: TGTGCCTGGAGTGTACCCGGGACAGGTTACGAGCAGTACTTC. Encoded protein: CAWSVPGTGYEQYF.

The V and J genes are TRBV6-1 and TRBJ1-6; 12 bases are a match to TRBD1. The CDR3 contains 17 residues. The V gene end was trimmed by 3 bases and the J gene end by 7 bases; junction bases not matched to a gene: 7. The V gene's germline CDR1 is MNHNS and CDR2 SASEGT. CDR3 in DNA: TGTGCCAGCAGTGACCCCGGGACAGGGGGCTGGAATTCACCCCTCCACTTT. It encodes CASSDPGTGGWNSPLHF.

The chain carries TRBV19 and TRBJ2-6, with 11 bases identical to TRBD1. V lost 0 bases and J lost 5; bases outside the gene matches: 6. This CDR3 has 18 amino acids. Looked up from germline, CDR1 is LNHDA and CDR2 is SQIVND (reference sequence). The CDR3 here is CASSIDGQGASRANVLTF. The CDR3 region has the DNA TGTGCCAGTAGTATAGATGGACAGGGGGCGAGTAGGGCCAACGTCCTGACTTTC.

A few counts support this clonotype. The chain uses TRBV5-1 and TRBJ1-1; maybe TRBD1 (6 bases). The V and J ends lost 5 bases and 8 bases respectively, with 13 bases between them. Germline values: CDR1 SGHRS, CDR2 YFSETQ. CDR3 length: 12 residues. The CDR3, as DNA: TGCGCCAGCAGGCTGACAGGTCAAGAAGCTTTCTTT. Its translation is CASRLTGQEAFF.